The subject of this entry is one TCR beta chain. TCRdb recomputed calls from the 5' RACE reads with MiXCR, one row per CDR3 protein. The table has around 250,000 distinct CDR3 sequences, around 4.9% seen once. This sample is drawn from a study of T cells after yellow fever vaccination. CDR3 length: 19 residues. Sequenced material: CD4+ T cells sorted from PBMCs, taken on the day of the yellow fever booster vaccination. The chain has TRBV21-1 and TRBJ2-5; the DNA was not used to check the table's D call, TRBD2. TRBV21-1 is a listed pseudogene. This receptor was obtained from a man younger than 35 who received the YFV17D yellow fever vaccine. CDR3 region: CASSKSRASGGEVQETQYF. CDR3 nucleotides: TGTGCCAGCAGCAAAAGTAGGGCTAGCGGGGGTGAGGTACAAGAGACCCAGTACTTC.